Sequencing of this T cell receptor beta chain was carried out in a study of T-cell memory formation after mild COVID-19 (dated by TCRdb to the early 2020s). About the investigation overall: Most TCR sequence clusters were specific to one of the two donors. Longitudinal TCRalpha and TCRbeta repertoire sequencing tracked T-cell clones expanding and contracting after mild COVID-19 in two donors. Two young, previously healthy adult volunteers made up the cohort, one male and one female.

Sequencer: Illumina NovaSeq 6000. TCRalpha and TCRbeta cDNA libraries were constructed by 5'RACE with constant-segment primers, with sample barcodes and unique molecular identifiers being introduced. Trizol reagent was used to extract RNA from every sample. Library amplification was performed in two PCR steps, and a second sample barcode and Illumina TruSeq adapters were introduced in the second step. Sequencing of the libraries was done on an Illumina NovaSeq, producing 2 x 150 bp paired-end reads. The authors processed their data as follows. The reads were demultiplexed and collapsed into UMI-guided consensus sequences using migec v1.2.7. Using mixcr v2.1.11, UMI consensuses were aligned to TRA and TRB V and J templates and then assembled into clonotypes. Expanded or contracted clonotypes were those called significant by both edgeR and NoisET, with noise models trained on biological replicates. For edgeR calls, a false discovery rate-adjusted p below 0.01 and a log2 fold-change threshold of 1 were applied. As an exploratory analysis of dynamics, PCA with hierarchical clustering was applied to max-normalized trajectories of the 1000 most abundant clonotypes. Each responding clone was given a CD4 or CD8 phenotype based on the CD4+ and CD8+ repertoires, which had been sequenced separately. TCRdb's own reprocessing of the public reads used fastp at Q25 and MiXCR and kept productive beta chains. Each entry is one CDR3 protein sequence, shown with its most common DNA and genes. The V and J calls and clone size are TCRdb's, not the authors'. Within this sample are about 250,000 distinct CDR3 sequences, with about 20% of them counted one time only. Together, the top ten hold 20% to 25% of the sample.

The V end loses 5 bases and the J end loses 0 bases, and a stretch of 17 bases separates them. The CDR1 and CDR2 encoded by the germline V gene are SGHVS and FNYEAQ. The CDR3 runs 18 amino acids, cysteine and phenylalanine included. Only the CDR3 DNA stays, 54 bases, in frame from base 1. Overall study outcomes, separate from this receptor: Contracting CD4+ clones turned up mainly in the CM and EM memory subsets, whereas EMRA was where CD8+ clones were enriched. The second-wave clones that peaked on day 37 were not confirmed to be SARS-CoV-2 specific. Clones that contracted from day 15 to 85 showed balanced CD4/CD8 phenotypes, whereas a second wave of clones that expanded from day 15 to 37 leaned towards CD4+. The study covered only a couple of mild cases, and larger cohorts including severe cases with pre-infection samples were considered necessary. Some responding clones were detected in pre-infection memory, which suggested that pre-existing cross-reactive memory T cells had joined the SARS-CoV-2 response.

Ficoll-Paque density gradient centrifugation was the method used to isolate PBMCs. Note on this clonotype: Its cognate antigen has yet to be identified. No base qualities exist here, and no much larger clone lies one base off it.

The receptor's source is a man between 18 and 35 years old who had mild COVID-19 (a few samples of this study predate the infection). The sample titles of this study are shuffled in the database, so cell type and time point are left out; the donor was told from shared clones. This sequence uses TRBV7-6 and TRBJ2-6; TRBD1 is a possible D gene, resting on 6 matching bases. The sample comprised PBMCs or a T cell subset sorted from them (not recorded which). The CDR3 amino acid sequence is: CASSSLGQRNSGANVLTF. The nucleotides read TGTGCCAGCAGCAGCCTCGGACAGCGAAACTCTGGGGCCAACGTCCTGACTTTC.